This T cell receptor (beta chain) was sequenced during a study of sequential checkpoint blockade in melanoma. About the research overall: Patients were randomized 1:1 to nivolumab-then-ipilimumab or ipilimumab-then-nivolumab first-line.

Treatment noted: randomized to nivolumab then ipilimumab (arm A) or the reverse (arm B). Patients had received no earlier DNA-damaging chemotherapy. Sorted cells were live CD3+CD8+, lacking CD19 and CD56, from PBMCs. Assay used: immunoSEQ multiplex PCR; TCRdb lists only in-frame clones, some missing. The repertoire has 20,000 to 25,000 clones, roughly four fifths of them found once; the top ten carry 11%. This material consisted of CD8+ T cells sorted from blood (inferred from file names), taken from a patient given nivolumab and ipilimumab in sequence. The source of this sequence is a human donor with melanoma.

The CDR3 sequence is CSTWDRHTEAFF. The CDR3 region has the DNA TGCAGCACCTGGGACAGACACACTGAAGCTTTCTTT. The V and J genes are TRBV29-1 and TRBJ1-1; 7 nucleotides align to TRBD1. Germline CDR1 reads SQVTM; CDR2 reads ANQGSEA. The CDR3 runs 12 residues. V lost 8 bases to trimming and J lost 3 bases; unmatched junction nucleotides: 6.